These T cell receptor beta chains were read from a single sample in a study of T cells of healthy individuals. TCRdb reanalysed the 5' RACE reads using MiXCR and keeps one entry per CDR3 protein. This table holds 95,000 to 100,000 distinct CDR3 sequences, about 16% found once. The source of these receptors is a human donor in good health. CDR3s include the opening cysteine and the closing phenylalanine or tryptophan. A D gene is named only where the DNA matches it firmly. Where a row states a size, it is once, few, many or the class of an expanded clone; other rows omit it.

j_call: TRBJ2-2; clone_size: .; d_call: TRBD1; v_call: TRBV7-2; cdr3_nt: TGTGCCAGCTGGGACAGGACGAACACCGGGGAGCTGTTTTTT; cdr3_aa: CASWDRTNTGELFF
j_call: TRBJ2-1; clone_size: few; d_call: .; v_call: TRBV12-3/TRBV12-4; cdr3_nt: TGTGCCAGCAGGGTCGGGACTTACAATGAGCAGTTCTTC; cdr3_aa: CASRVGTYNEQFF
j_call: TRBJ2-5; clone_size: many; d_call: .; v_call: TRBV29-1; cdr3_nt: TGCAGCGTTGAAGAATGGGAGACCCAGTACTTC; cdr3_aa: CSVEEWETQYF
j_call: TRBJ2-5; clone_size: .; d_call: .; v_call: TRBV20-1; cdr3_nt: TGCAGTGCTAGACACAGTGTGGAGACCCAGTACTTC; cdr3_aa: CSARHSVETQYF
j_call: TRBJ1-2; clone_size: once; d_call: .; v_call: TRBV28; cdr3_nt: TGTGCCAGCAGTTTCACCCCTAGAGGCTACAACTTC; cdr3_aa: CASSFTPRGYNF
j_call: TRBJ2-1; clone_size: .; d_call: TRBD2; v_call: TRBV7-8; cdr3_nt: TGTGCCAGCAGAGCCACTAGCGGGAGTTTCGATGAGCAGTTCTTC; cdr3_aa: CASRATSGSFDEQFF
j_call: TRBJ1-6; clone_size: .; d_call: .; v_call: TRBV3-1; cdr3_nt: TGTGCCAGCAGCCATCGGAGGGGGGCAGGTTCACCCCTCCACTTT; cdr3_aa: CASSHRRGAGSPLHF
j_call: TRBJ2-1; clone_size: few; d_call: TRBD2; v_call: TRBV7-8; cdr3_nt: TGTGCCAGCAGCTTTCTGGGGGGAGGGGTGGCGTACAATGAGCAGTTCTTC; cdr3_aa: CASSFLGGGVAYNEQFF
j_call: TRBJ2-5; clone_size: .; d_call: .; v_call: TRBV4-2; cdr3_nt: TGTGCCAGCAGCCAAGATCCCAGAGGCCAAGAGACCCAGTACTTC; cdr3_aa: CASSQDPRGQETQYF
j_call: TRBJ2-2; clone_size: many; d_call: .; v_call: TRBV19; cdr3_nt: TGTGCCAGTAGTATCCAGACCCTGGGGAACGGGGAGCTGTTTTTT; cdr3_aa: CASSIQTLGNGELFF
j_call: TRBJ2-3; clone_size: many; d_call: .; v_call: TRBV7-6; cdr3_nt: TGTGCCAGCAGCTTACCGGGATTAGCTAGTACAGATACGCAGTATTTT; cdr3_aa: CASSLPGLASTDTQYF
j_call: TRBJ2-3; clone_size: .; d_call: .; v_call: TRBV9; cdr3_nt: TGTGCCAGCAGCGTAGACCCAGCTAGCACAGATACGCAGTATTTT; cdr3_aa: CASSVDPASTDTQYF
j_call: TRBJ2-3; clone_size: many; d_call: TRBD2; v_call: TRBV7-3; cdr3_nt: TGTGCCAGCAGCCAAACGGGACTACCTCCGGATACGCAGTATTTT; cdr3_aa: CASSQTGLPPDTQYF
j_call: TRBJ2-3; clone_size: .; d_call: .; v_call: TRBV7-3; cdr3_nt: TGTGCCAGCAGCTCCACCTCCGGGTTTGCTAGCGGCACAGATACGCAGTATTTT; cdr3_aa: CASSSTSGFASGTDTQYF
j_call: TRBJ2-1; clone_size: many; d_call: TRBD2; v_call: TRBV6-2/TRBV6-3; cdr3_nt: TGTGCCAGCAGTTACGTGGGACTAGCGGGAAGTAGTGAGCAGTTCTTC; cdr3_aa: CASSYVGLAGSSEQFF
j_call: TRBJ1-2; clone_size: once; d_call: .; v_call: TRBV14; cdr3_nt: TGTGCCAGCAGCCATGAGGGTCACGGCTACACCTTC; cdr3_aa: CASSHEGHGYTF
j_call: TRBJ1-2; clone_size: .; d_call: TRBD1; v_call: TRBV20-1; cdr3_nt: TGCAGTGCTAGAGTTCTCACTACAGGGGACTATGGCTACACCTTC; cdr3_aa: CSARVLTTGDYGYTF
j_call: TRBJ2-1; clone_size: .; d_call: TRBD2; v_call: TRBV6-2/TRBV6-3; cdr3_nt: TGTGCCAGCAGCCGAGGACTAGCGGGAGGCCCCCCCCAGTTCTTC; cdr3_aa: CASSRGLAGGPPQFF
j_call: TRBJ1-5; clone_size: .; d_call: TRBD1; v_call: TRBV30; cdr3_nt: TGTGCCTGGAGAGGGACAGGTTCGGGTCAGCCCCAGCATTTT; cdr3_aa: CAWRGTGSGQPQHF
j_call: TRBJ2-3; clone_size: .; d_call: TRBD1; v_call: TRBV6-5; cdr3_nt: TGTGCCAGCAGCATTGACAGGGGAGTTGATACGCAGTATTTT; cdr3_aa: CASSIDRGVDTQYF
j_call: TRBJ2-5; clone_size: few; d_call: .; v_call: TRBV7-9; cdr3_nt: TGTGCCAGCAGCTTAGCGGGCGGGCCCCCTTTCCAAGAGACCCAGTACTTC; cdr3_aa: CASSLAGGPPFQETQYF
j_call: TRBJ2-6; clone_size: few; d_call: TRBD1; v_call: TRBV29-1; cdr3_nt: TGCAGCGTGAGGGGACAGAGCTCTGGGGCCAACGTCCTGACTTTC; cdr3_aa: CSVRGQSSGANVLTF
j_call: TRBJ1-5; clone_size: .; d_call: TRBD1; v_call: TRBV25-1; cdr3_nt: TGTGTCAGCAGCCGGACAGGTGGTCAGCCCCAGCATTTT; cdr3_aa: CVSSRTGGQPQHF
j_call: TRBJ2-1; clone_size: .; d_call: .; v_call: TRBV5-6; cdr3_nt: TGTGCCAGCAGCTTAAGGGGCGTCTACAATGAGCAGTTCTTC; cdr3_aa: CASSLRGVYNEQFF
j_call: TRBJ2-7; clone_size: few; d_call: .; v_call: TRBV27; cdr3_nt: TGTGCCAGCAGTTTGTCCCGGGTCCGAAACCCCCACTTC; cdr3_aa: CASSLSRVRNPHF
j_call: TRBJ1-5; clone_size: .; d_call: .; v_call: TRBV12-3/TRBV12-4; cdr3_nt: TGTGCCAGCAGTTTACTCAATCAGCCCCAGCATTTT; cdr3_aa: CASSLLNQPQHF
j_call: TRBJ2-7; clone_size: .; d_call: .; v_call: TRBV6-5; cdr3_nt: TGTGCCAGCACCTATGTCGGGACTTCCTACGAGCAGTACTTC; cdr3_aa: CASTYVGTSYEQYF
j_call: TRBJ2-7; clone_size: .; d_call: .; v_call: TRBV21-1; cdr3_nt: TGTGCCAGCAGCAAAGTCGACAGGATGAGCGCCTACGAGCAGTACTTC; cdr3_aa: CASSKVDRMSAYEQYF
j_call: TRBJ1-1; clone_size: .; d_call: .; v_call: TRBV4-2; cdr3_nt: TGTGCCAGCAGCTCCCTGGCAGCGAACACTGAAGCTTTCTTT; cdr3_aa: CASSSLAANTEAFF
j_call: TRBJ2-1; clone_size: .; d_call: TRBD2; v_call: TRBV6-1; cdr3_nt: TGTGCCAGCTCCGTGCGGGGGGACGTCGGTGAGCAGTTCTTC; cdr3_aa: CASSVRGDVGEQFF
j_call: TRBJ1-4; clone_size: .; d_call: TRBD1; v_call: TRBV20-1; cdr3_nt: TGCAGTGCTCGAAGACAGGGAGGTTATGAAAAACTGTTTTTT; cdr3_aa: CSARRQGGYEKLFF
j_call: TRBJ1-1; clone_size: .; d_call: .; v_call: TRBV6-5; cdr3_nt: TGTGCCAGCACACGCCCGGGGAACACTGAAGCTTTCTTT; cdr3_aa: CASTRPGNTEAFF
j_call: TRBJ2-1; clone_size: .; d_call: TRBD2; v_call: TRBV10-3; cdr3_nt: TGTGCCATCAGGGGAGATAGCGGGAGTTCCTACAATGAGCAGTTCTTC; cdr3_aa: CAIRGDSGSSYNEQFF
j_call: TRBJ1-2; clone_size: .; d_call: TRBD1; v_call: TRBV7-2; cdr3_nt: TGTGCCAGCAGCTTGGCAGGGGGAGACTATGGCTACACCTTC; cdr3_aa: CASSLAGGDYGYTF
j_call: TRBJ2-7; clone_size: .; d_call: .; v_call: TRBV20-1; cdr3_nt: TGCAGTGCTAGGGGGCAGATCGCTGCCTACGAGCAGTACTTC; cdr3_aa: CSARGQIAAYEQYF
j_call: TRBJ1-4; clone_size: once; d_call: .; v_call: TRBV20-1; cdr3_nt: TGCAGTGCCTTAGACAGGAATGAAAAACTGTTTTTT; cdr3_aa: CSALDRNEKLFF
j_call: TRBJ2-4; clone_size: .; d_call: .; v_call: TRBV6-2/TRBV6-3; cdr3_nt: TGTGCCAGCGGGCCCAAAAACATTCAGTACTTC; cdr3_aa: CASGPKNIQYF
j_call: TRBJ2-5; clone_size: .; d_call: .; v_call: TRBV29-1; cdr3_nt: TGCAGCGTTGAAGAGGACCGCGACGGGGAGACCCAGTACTTC; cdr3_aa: CSVEEDRDGETQYF
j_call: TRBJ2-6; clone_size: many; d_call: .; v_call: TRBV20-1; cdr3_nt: TGCAGTGCTAGCGGAGGAGCCAACGTCCTGACTTTC; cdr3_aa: CSASGGANVLTF
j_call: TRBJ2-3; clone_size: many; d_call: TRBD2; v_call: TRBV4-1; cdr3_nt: TGCGCCAGCAGCCAAGCCTCGACTAGCGGGGGGGCCGATACGCAGTATTTT; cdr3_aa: CASSQASTSGGADTQYF
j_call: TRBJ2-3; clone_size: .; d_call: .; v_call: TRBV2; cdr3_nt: TGTGCCAGCAGGGGGGAGGGCACAGATACGCAGTATTTT; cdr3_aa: CASRGEGTDTQYF
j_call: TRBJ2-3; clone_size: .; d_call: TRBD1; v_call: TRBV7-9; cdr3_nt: TGTGCCAGCAGACCGGACAGGACAGATACGCAGTATTTT; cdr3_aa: CASRPDRTDTQYF
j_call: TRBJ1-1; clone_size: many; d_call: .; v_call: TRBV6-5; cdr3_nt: TGTGCCAGCAGTCCAGCGGACAGTGGGGCCACTGAAGCTTTCTTT; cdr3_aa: CASSPADSGATEAFF
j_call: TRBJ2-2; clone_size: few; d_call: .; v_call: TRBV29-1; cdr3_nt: TGCAGCGTCCTGGGGTTAAGGAGCACCGGGGAGCTGTTTTTT; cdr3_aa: CSVLGLRSTGELFF
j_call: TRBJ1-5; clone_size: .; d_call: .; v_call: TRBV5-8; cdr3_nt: TGTGCCAGCAGCTTAGCGGGGTTCCGAGCGCCCCAGCATTTT; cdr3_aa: CASSLAGFRAPQHF
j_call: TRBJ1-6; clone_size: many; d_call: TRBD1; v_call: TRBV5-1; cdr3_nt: TGCGCCAGCAGCTTGCAGGGGGCGAGCTCACCCCTCCACTTT; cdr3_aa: CASSLQGASSPLHF
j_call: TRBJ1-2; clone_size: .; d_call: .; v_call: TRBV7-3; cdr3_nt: TGTGCCAGCAGCGGGGGTGGTAGCTATGGCTACACCTTC; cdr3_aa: CASSGGGSYGYTF
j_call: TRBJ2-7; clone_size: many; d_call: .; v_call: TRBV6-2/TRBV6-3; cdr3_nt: TGTGCCAGCAGTTCGGGGGGCCGATCCTACGAGCAGTACTTC; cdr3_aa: CASSSGGRSYEQYF
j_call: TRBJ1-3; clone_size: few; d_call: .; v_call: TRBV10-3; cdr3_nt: TGTGCCATCAGCGGGTGGGACGGACACTCTGGAAACACCATATATTTT; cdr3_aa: CAISGWDGHSGNTIYF
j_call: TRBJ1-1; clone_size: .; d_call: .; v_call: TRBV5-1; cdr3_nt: TGCGCCAGCAGCATTCAGACAGAGAACACTGAAGCTTTCTTT; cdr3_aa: CASSIQTENTEAFF
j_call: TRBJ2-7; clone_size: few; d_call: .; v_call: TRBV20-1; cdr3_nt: TGCAGTGCTAGACGCCAGAACTACGAGCAGTACTTC; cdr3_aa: CSARRQNYEQYF
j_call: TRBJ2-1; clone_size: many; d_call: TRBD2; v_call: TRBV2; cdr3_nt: TGTGCCAGCAGATATAGCGGGCCATCCTACAATGAGCAGTTCTTC; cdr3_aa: CASRYSGPSYNEQFF
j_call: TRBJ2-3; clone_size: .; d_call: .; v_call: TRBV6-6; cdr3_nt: TGTGCCAGCAGCCCACGGGGCGGGAAGGGCACAGATACGCAGTATTTT; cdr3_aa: CASSPRGGKGTDTQYF
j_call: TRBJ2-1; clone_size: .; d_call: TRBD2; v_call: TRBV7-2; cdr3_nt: TGTGCCAGCAGCTTAACTGGCGGGAGGGGATACAATGAGCAGTTCTTC; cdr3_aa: CASSLTGGRGYNEQFF
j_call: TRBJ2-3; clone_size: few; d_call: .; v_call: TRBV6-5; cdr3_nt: TGTGCCAGCAGTTCCCCAGGCCTCACAGATACGCAGTATTTT; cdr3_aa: CASSSPGLTDTQYF
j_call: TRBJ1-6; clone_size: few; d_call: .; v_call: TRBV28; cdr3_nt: TGTGCCAGCAGTTTTGGGGGCATACTCTCCTATAATTCACCCCTCCACTTT; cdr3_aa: CASSFGGILSYNSPLHF
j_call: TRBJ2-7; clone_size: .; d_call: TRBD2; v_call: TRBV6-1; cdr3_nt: TGTGCCAGCAGAACTAGCGGGACTTCCTACGAGCAGTACTTC; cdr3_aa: CASRTSGTSYEQYF
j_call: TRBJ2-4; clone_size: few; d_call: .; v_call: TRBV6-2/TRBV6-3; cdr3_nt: TGTGCCAGCAGCCCTACCCGGGGGAGGAGCGTTCAGTACTTC; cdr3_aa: CASSPTRGRSVQYF
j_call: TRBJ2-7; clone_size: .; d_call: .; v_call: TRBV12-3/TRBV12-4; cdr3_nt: TGTGCCAGCAGGAAACTCGGGACCACCCATAGTCAGCAGTACTTC; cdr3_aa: CASRKLGTTHSQQYF